This TCR beta chain derives from a study of technical replicates of blood from several donors. V dropped 3 bases and J dropped 14; count of bases not matched to a gene: 6. Germline V lookup: CDR1 SNHLY, CDR2 FYNNEI. The CDR3 extends over 12 amino acids. TCRdb keeps only in-frame clones here, not all; method: immunoSEQ multiplex PCR. The table lists around 83,000 clones, approximately 95% of them singletons. Sequences were obtained from T cells isolated from PBMCs. The chain employs TRBV2 and TRBJ2-1; TRBD2 matches at 8 bases. This clonotype was sampled from a human donor in good health. The CDR3 is CASSDISGVKFF. In nucleotides, the CDR3 is TGTGCCAGCAGTGACATTAGCGGGGTAAAGTTCTTC.